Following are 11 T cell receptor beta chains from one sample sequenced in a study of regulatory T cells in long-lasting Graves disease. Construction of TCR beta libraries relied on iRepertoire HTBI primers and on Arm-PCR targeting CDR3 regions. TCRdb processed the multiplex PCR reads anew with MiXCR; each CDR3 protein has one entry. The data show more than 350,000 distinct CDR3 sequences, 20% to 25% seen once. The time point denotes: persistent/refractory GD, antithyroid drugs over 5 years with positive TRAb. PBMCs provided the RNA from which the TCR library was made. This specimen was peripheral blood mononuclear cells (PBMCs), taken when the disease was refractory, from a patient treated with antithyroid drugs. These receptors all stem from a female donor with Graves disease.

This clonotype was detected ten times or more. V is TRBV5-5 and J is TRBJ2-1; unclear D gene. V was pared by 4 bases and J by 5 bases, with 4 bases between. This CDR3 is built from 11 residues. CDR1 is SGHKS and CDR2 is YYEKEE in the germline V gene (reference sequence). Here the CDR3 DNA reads TGTGCCAGCAGCGCACACAATGAGCAGTTCTTC. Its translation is CASSAHNEQFF.

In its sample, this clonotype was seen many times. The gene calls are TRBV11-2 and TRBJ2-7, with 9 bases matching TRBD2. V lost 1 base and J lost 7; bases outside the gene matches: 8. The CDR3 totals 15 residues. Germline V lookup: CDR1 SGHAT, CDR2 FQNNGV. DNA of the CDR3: TGTGCCAGCAGCTTAGCGATTAGCGGGGGTTATGAGCAGTACTTC. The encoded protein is CASSLAISGGYEQYF.

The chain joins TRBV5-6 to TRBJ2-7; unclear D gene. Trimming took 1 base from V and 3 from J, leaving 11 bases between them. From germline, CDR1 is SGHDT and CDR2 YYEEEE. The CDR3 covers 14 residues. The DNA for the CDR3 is TGTGCCAGCAGCTTGATTGTGGCTGTCTACGAGCAGTACTTC. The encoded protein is CASSLIVAVYEQYF.

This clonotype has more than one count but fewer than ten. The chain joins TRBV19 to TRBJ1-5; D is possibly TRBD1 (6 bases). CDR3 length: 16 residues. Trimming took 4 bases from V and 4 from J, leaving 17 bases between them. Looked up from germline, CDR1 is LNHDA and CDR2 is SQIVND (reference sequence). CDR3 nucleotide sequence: TGTGCCAGTAGTAGACCAGAGGGGGTACGAAATCAGCCCCAGCATTTT. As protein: CASSRPEGVRNQPQHF.

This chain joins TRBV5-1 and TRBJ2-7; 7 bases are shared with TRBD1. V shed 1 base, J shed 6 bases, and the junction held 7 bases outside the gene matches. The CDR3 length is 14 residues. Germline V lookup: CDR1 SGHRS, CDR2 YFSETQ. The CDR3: CASSLWQGVGEQYF. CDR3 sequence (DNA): TGCGCCAGCAGCTTGTGGCAGGGGGTAGGCGAGCAGTACTTC.

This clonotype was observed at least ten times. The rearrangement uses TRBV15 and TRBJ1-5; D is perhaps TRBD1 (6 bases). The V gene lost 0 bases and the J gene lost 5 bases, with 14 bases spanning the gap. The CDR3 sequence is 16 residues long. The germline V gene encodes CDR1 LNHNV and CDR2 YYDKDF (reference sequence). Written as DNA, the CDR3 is TGTGCCACCAGCAGAGACCTGGGGGCGGCATATCAGCCCCAGCATTTT. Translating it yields CATSRDLGAAYQPQHF.

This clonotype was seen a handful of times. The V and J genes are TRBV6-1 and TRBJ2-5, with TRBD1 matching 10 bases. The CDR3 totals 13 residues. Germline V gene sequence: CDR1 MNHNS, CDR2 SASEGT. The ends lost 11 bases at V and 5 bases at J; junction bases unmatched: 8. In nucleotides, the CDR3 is TGTGCCGCCGGGGGACAGGGGTTGGAGACCCAGTACTTC. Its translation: CAAGGQGLETQYF.

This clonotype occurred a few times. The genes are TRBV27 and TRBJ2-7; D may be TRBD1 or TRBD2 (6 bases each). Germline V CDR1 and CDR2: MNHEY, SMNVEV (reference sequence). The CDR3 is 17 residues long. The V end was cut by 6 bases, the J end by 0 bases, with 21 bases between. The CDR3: CASSPGGLGASSYEQYF. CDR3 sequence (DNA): TGTGCCAGCAGCCCCGGGGGTCTGGGGGCGAGCTCCTACGAGCAGTACTTC.

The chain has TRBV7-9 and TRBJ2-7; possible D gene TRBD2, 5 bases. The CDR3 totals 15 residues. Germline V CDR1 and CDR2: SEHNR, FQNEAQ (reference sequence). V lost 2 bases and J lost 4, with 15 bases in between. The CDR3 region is CASSLPIGVGYEQYF. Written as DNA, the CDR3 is TGTGCCAGCAGCTTACCCATCGGGGTGGGTTACGAGCAGTACTTC.

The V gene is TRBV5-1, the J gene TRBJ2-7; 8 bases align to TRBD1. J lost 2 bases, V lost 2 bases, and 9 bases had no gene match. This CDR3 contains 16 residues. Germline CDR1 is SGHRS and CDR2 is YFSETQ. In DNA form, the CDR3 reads TGCGCCAGCAGCTTCCAACCGGGACAGGACACCTACGAGCAGTACTTC. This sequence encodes CASSFQPGQDTYEQYF.

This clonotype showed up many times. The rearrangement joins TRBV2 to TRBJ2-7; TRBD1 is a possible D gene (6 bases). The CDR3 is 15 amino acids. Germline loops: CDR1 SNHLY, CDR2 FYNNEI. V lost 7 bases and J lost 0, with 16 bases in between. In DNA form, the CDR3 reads TGTGCCAGCACTTTGGGGGCGGGCGTCTCCTACGAGCAGTACTTC. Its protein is CASTLGAGVSYEQYF.